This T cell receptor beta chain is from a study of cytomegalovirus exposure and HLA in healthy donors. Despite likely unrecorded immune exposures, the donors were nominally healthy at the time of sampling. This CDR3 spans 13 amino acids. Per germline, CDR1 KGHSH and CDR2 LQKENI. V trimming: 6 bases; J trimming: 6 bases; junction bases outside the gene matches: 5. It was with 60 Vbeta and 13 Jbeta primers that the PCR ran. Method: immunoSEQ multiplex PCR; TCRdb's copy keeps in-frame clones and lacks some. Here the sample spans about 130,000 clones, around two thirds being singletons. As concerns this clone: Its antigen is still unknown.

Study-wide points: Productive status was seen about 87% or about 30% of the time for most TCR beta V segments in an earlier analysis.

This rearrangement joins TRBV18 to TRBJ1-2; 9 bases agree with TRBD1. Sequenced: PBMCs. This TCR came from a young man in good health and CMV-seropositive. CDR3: CASSTGGVDGYTF. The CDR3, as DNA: TGTGCCAGCTCTACAGGGGGCGTCGATGGCTACACCTTC.